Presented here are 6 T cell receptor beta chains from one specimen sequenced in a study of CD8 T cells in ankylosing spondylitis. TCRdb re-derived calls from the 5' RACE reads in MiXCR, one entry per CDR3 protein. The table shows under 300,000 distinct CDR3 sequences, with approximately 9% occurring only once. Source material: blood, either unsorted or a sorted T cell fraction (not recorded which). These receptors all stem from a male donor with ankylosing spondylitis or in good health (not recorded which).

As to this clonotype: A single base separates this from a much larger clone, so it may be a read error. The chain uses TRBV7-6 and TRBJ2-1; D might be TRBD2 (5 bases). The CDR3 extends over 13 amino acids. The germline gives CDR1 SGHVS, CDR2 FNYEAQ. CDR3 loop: CSSNRGGPNEQFF. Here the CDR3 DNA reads TGTTCCAGCAATCGGGGTGGTCCGAATGAGCAGTTCTTC. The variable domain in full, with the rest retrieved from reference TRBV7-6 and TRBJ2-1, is GAGVSQSPRYKVTKRGQDVALRCDPISGHVSLYWYRQALGQGPEFLTYFNYEAQQDKSGLPNDRFSAERPEGSISTLTIQRTEQRDSAMYRCSSNRGGPNEQFFGPGTRLTVL.

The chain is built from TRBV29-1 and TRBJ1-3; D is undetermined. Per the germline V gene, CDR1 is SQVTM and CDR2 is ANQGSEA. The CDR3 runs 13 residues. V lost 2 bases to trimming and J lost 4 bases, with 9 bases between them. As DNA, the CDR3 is TGCAGCGTTGAATCTGGGGTCGGAAACACCATATATTTT. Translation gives CSVESGVGNTIYF.

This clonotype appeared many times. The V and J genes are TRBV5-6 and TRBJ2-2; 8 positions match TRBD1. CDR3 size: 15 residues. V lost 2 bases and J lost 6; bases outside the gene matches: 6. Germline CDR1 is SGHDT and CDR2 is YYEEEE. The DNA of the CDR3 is TGTGCCAGCAGCTTTCCGGACAGGGTGGCCGGGGAGCTGTTTTTT. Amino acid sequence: CASSFPDRVAGELFF.

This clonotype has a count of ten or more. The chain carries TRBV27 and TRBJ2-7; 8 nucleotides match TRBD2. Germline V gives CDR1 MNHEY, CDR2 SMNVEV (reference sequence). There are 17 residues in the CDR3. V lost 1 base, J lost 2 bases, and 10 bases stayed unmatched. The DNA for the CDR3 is TGTGCCAGCAGTTTATTGACGGCTAGCGGGTTCCCCTACGAGCAGTACTTC. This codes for CASSLLTASGFPYEQYF.

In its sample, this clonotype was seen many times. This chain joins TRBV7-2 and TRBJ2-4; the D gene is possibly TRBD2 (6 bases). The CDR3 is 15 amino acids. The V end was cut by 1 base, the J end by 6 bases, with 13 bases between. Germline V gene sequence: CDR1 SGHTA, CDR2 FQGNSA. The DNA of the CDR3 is TGTGCCAGCAGCTTAGATAGGGTTAGCGGAAACATTCAGTACTTC. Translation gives CASSLDRVSGNIQYF.

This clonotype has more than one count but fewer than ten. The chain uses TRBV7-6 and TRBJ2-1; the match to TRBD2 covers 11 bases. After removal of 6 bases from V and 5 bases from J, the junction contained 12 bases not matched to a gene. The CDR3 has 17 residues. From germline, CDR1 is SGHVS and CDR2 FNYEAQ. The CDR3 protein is CASRRLPGLAVDNEQFF. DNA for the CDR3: TGTGCCAGCAGACGTCTCCCGGGACTAGCGGTTGACAATGAGCAGTTCTTC. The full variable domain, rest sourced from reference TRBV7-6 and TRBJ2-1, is GAGVSQSPRYKVTKRGQDVALRCDPISGHVSLYWYRQALGQGPEFLTYFNYEAQQDKSGLPNDRFSAERPEGSISTLTIQRTEQRDSAMYRCASRRLPGLAVDNEQFFGPGTRLTVL.